These 22 T cell receptor beta chains originate from one sample sequenced in a study of T-cell memory formation after mild COVID-19. TCRdb reanalysed the 5' RACE reads using MiXCR and keeps one entry per CDR3 protein. This table has about 560,000 distinct CDR3 sequences, 15% to 20% appearing once. The sequencing sample was made of PBMCs or a T cell subset sorted from them (not recorded which). The origin of the receptors is an adult woman who had mild COVID-19 (a few samples of this study predate the infection). Cell type and time point are not known.

The CDR3 nucleotides read TGCAGTGCTAGAGATTTCCCCCCGGGACAGGGCCCTCCAGAGACCCAGTACTTC. It specifies CSARDFPPGQGPPETQYF. The chain combines TRBV20-1 with TRBJ2-5; TRBD1 matches 9 bases. Germline CDR1 is DFQATT and CDR2 is SNEGSKA (reference sequence). The CDR3 has 18 residues. With 0 bases clipped from V and 4 bases from J, the junction kept 15 bases outside the gene matches.

This clonotype was counted only a few times. This sequence joins TRBV30 and TRBJ1-2; D perhaps matches TRBD1 (6 bases). Per the germline V gene, CDR1 is GTSNPN and CDR2 is SVGIG (reference sequence). There are 13 residues in the CDR3. With 6 bases removed from V and 4 bases from J, the gap between germline ends came to 15 bases. The DNA of the CDR3 is TGTGCCTGCGATCACAGGGTTCCCTATGGCTACACCTTC. This gives the protein CACDHRVPYGYTF.

A few counts support this clonotype. The gene calls are TRBV29-1 and TRBJ2-2; the D gene is possibly TRBD2 (5 bases). Germline CDR1 SQVTM, CDR2 ANQGSEA. The CDR3 sequence is 13 residues long. V was trimmed by 6 bases and J by 1 base, leaving 9 bases between them. CDR3: CSVLGENTGELFF. CDR3 nucleotide sequence: TGCAGCGTCCTCGGGGAGAACACCGGGGAGCTGTTTTTT.

This clonotype has ten or more counts. The chain recombines TRBV12-3 or TRBV12-4 with TRBJ1-1; TRBD1 is a possible D gene (5 bases). This CDR3 is built from 14 residues. V was pared by 5 bases and J by 1 base, with 11 bases between. For the CDR3, the DNA is TGTGCCAGCAGTAACGGACACCAGAACACTGAAGCTTTCTTT. It specifies CASSNGHQNTEAFF.

The V call is TRBV12-3 or TRBV12-4, the J call TRBJ1-3; D ambiguous. Deletions cut 5 bases from V and 0 bases from J, with 11 bases between. The CDR3 totals 15 residues. The CDR3 protein is CASSPHGPSGNTIYF. The CDR3 DNA sequence: TGTGCCAGCAGTCCCCATGGTCCCTCTGGAAACACCATATATTTT.

In this sample, this clonotype turned up a few times. The chain carries TRBV6-5 and TRBJ2-1; 9 bases agree with TRBD2. V shed 6 bases and J 3 bases; nucleotides not matched to a gene: 9. CDR1 MNHEY and CDR2 SVGAGI come from the germline V gene. This CDR3 is built from 16 residues. CDR3 loop: CASRRGLAQSYNEQFF. CDR3 bases: TGTGCCAGCAGACGGGGACTAGCACAGAGCTACAATGAGCAGTTCTTC.

The CDR3 sequence is CAISAPHSPYEQYF. Here the CDR3 DNA reads TGTGCCATCAGTGCGCCCCACTCTCCCTACGAGCAGTACTTC. V is TRBV10-3 and J is TRBJ2-7, with unresolved D. The germline V and J ends were trimmed by 4 bases and 2 bases, with 12 bases remaining between them. The germline CDR1 and CDR2 sequences are ENHRY and SYGVKD. The CDR3 covers 14 residues.

The gene calls are TRBV5-1 and TRBJ2-6; D unresolved. Germline V gene sequence: CDR1 SGHRS, CDR2 YFSETQ. The CDR3 has 16 residues. Trimming took 3 bases from V and 0 from J, leaving 10 bases between them. The CDR3 sequence: CASSSAGVSGANVLTF. The CDR3 DNA reads TGCGCCAGCAGCTCCGCAGGAGTCTCTGGGGCCAACGTCCTGACTTTC. Combining the CDR3 with reference TRBV5-1 and TRBJ2-6 gives the whole variable domain KAGVTQTPRYLIKTRGQQVTLSCSPISGHRSVSWYQQTPGQGLQFLFEYFSETQRNKGNFPGRFSGRQFSNSRSEMNVSTLELGDSALYLCASSSAGVSGANVLTFGAGSRLTVL.

The CDR3 sequence is CSAARDRGFEKLFF. As DNA, the CDR3 is TGCAGTGCTGCCCGGGACAGGGGTTTTGAAAAACTGTTTTTT. J is TRBJ1-4 and V is TRBV20-1; 10 bases are shared with TRBD1. CDR1 is DFQATT and CDR2 is SNEGSKA in the germline V gene (reference sequence). The V gene end was trimmed by 5 bases and the J gene end by 7 bases; junction bases not matched to a gene: 7. CDR3 length equals 14 residues.

A few counts support this clonotype. This chain links TRBV6-2 or TRBV6-3 with TRBJ2-3, with a weak D call TRBD2 (7 bases). Germline CDR1 reads MNHEY; CDR2 reads SVGEGT. The V and J ends lost 7 bases and 1 base respectively, with 15 bases between them. This CDR3 is 15 amino acids long. The CDR3 nucleotides are TGTGCCAGCAAGGAGGACGGGGGGCGCACAGATACGCAGTATTTT. This translates into CASKEDGGRTDTQYF.

The genes are TRBV7-2 and TRBJ2-1, with D maybe TRBD2 (6 bases). The CDR3 covers 15 residues. Germline V gene sequence: CDR1 SGHTA, CDR2 FQGNSA. V lost 6 bases and J 3 bases, leaving 15 bases between the germline ends. The CDR3 DNA follows: TGTGCCAGCAGTCCCACGGGGGACCGCTACAATGAGCAGTTCTTC. Translation: CASSPTGDRYNEQFF.

The genes are TRBV20-1 and TRBJ2-1; 8 positions match TRBD2. The germline V gene encodes CDR1 DFQATT and CDR2 SNEGSKA (reference sequence). With V trimmed by 2 bases and J by 4 bases, 10 bases remained unmatched. CDR3 size: 16 residues. DNA for the CDR3: TGCAGTGCTAGACCGATTACTAGCGGAGATTACAATGAGCAGTTCTTC. This encodes CSARPITSGDYNEQFF.

The genes are TRBV7-9 and TRBJ2-3; the D gene is possibly TRBD2 (5 bases). The CDR3 totals 13 residues. Between the trimmed V and J ends, which lost 5 bases and 6 bases, there was a span of 12 bases. The germline V gene has CDR1 SEHNR and CDR2 FQNEAQ (reference sequence). In nucleotides, the CDR3 is TGTGCCAGCAGCCCGCCGGGGTCGGATACGCAGTATTTT. Translation gives CASSPPGSDTQYF. Filled out from reference TRBV7-9 and TRBJ2-3, the complete variable domain reads DTGVSQNPRHKITKRGQNVTFRCDPISEHNRLYWYRQTLGQGPEFLTYFQNEAQLEKSRLLSDRFSAERPKGSFSTLEIQRTEQGDSAMYLCASSPPGSDTQYFGPGTRLTVL.

This clonotype is a singleton in its sample. The genes are TRBV10-3 and TRBJ2-3; 8 bases agree with TRBD1. With V trimmed by 2 bases and J by 4 bases, 11 bases remained unmatched. The CDR3 consists of 17 residues. Germline V gives CDR1 ENHRY, CDR2 SYGVKD. The DNA for the CDR3 is TGTGCCATCAGTGAGGTGCCGCAGGGGGCGTTTGCAGATACGCAGTATTTT. Its protein is CAISEVPQGAFADTQYF.

J is TRBJ2-2 and V is TRBV29-1; TRBD1 agrees at 8 bases. Germline V gene lookup returns CDR1 SQVTM and CDR2 ANQGSEA. The CDR3 consists of 13 residues. V lost 4 bases, J lost 4 bases, and 2 bases stayed unmatched. The CDR3 loop is CSVGQGTTGELFF. In DNA form, the CDR3 reads TGCAGCGTTGGACAGGGGACCACCGGGGAGCTGTTTTTT.

The genes are TRBV20-1 and TRBJ1-2; 7 nucleotides align to TRBD1. V was pared by 7 bases and J by 3 bases, with 14 bases of the junction left unmatched. The CDR3 spans 15 residues. Germline V gene sequence: CDR1 DFQATT, CDR2 SNEGSKA (reference sequence). CDR3 in amino acids: CSGRNEKGADYGYTF. DNA for the CDR3: TGCAGTGGGCGAAATGAGAAGGGGGCGGACTATGGCTACACCTTC.

The chain couples TRBV7-9 to TRBJ1-5; possibly TRBD1 for D (5 bases). Trimming left V 1 base short and J 3 bases short, with 22 bases between. CDR1 is SEHNR and CDR2 is FQNEAQ in the germline V gene (reference sequence). This CDR3 contains 19 residues. The DNA for the CDR3 is TGTGCCAGCAGCTTAGGGGATTCCGGGTCGCAGGGTCACAATCAGCCCCAGCATTTT. Translation: CASSLGDSGSQGHNQPQHF.

The rearrangement links TRBV20-1 to TRBJ1-1; D is unclear. The CDR3 is made up of 15 amino acids. CDR1 DFQATT and CDR2 SNEGSKA come from the germline V gene (reference sequence). Trimming removed 0 bases from V and 7 bases from J, with 18 bases in between. This CDR3 reads CSARDLASKTSEAFF. The DNA of the CDR3 is TGCAGTGCTAGAGATCTGGCCAGCAAGACGAGTGAAGCTTTCTTT.

This clonotype occurred a few times. The rearrangement uses TRBV24-1 and TRBJ1-1; TRBD1 aligns across 7 bases. V dropped 7 bases and J dropped 1; count of bases not matched to a gene: 5. The CDR3 is made up of 14 amino acids. Germline-derived CDR1 and CDR2 are KGHDR and SFDVKD. The CDR3 nucleotides read TGTGCCACCAGAGACAGGGACGGGAACACTGAAGCTTTCTTT. As protein: CATRDRDGNTEAFF.

V gene TRBV30 combines with J gene TRBJ2-7, with TRBD1 matching over 9 bases. The CDR3 is 15 amino acids. Trimming cost V 5 bases and J 5 bases; bases outside gene matches: 13. Germline CDR1 GTSNPN, CDR2 SVGIG (reference sequence). This CDR3 reads CAWARGGTGLHEQYF. CDR3 nucleotides: TGTGCCTGGGCTCGAGGTGGGACAGGGCTTCACGAGCAGTACTTC. Full variable domain (missing parts from reference TRBV30 and TRBJ2-7): SQTIHQWPATLVQPVGSPLSLECTVEGTSNPNLYWYRQAAGRGLQLLFYSVGIGQISSEVPQNLSASRPQDRQFILSSKKLLLSDSGFYLCAWARGGTGLHEQYFGPGTRLTVT.

This chain links TRBV4-2 with TRBJ2-1; 13 bases align to TRBD2. The CDR3 runs 15 residues. V lost 1 base and J lost 11; bases outside the gene matches: 5. Per the germline V gene, CDR1 is LGHNA and CDR2 is YNFKEQ. CDR3 sequence: CASSQAWGLAGQQFF. CDR3 nucleotides: TGTGCCAGCAGCCAAGCGTGGGGACTAGCGGGGCAGCAGTTCTTC.

This clonotype came up many times. This sequence joins TRBV4-1 and TRBJ2-7, with TRBD1 as a possible D gene (6 bases). Germline V lookup: CDR1 MGHRA, CDR2 YSYEKL. The CDR3 is made up of 15 amino acids. V lost 5 bases to trimming and J lost 6 bases, with 20 bases between them. The CDR3 is CASSSIAGVSGEQYF. The CDR3 nucleotides read TGCGCCAGCAGCAGTATTGCAGGGGTCTCCGGCGAGCAGTACTTC.